The source of this TCR beta chain is a study of cytomegalovirus exposure and HLA in healthy donors. The CDR3 contains 14 residues. The V gene lost 1 base and the J gene lost 3 bases, with 10 bases spanning the gap. Germline V CDR1 and CDR2: SEHNR, FQNEAQ (reference sequence). The study ran its PCR with 60 Vbeta and 13 Jbeta primers. Per the study methods: Unique TCR beta chains totaled roughly 81 million in a later count, with approximately 10 million of them shared. Some clones are missing from TCRdb's copy, which holds only in-frame ones; the method was immunoSEQ multiplex PCR. V, J and clone size were drawn from that table, and D and trimming were deduced from the DNA. The table has roughly 89,000 clones, 81% seen once.

The receptor's source is a woman in her 30s in good health and CMV-seronegative. The chain carries TRBV7-9 and TRBJ2-7, with D maybe TRBD2 (6 bases). The sequenced sample was PBMCs. The CDR3 sequence: CASSLGEVLYEQYF. DNA for the CDR3: TGTGCCAGCAGCTTAGGGGAGGTCCTCTACGAGCAGTACTTC. Filled out from reference TRBV7-9 and TRBJ2-7, the complete variable domain reads DTGVSQNPRHKITKRGQNVTFRCDPISEHNRLYWYRQTLGQGPEFLTYFQNEAQLEKSRLLSDRFSAERPKGSFSTLEIQRTEQGDSAMYLCASSLGEVLYEQYFGPGTRLTVT.